Each of the 9 T cell receptor beta chains below was sequenced from the same sample in a study of blood T cell repertoires in COVID-19. Libraries were prepared by immunoSEQ multiplex PCR; TCRdb keeps only in-frame clonotypes and omits some of them. The table has over 85,000 clones, roughly 76% seen once. Input material: peripheral blood. Every receptor here comes from a woman aged 60 to 75 with acute or convalescent COVID-19.

The rearrangement joins TRBV6-4 to TRBJ2-2; TRBD1 aligns across 7 bases. Germline CDR1 is MRHNA and CDR2 is SNTAGT. The CDR3 consists of 14 residues. The J segment lost 4 bases and the V segment lost 8 bases, leaving 7 bases of the junction unmatched. This CDR3 reads CASGQDGSTGELFF. DNA for the CDR3: TGTGCCAGCGGACAGGATGGAAGCACCGGGGAGCTGTTTTTT.

V and J are TRBV4-3 and TRBJ2-1; no firm D call. V gave up 0 bases and J gave up 0 bases, with 12 bases separating them. CDR1 is LGHNA, CDR2 YSLEER, per germline. The CDR3 runs 17 residues. CDR3 protein: CASSQDLSASSYNEQFF. As DNA, the CDR3 is TGCGCCAGCAGCCAAGACCTTAGTGCGAGCTCCTACAATGAGCAGTTCTTC.

The chain has TRBV24-1 and TRBJ2-5; 7 bases fit TRBD1. V dropped 5 bases and J dropped 0; count of bases not matched to a gene: 5. This CDR3 has 15 amino acids. CDR1 is KGHDR, CDR2 SFDVKD, per germline. The CDR3 nucleotides read TGTGCCACCAGTGCCAAACAGGGGTACCAAGAGACCCAGTACTTC. Encoded protein: CATSAKQGYQETQYF.

The rearrangement links TRBV6-5 to TRBJ2-4; D is ambiguous. CDR3 length: 15 amino acids. Germline loops: CDR1 MNHEY, CDR2 SVGAGI. V was clipped by 6 bases and J by 0 bases, with 12 bases between them. The chain's CDR3 is CASRSGAVAKNIQYF. CDR3 DNA sequence: TGTGCCAGCAGGTCAGGTGCCGTAGCCAAAAACATTCAGTACTTC.

V is TRBV2 and J is TRBJ1-6, with 11 bases lining up with TRBD1. V gave up 4 bases and J gave up 10 bases; unmatched junction bases: 6. This CDR3 has 15 amino acids. Germline CDR1 reads SNHLY; CDR2 reads FYNNEI. The chain's CDR3 is CASSVYGTGGSPLHF. The CDR3 DNA is TGTGCCAGCAGTGTTTATGGGACAGGGGGATCACCCCTCCACTTT.

The rearrangement links TRBV28 to TRBJ1-5; 10 nucleotides align to TRBD1. CDR1 and CDR2 (germline): MDHEN, SYDVKM. The CDR3 is 17 amino acids. Trimming took 2 bases from V and 4 from J; bases not matched to a gene: 8. The CDR3 here is CASSLAGQGSRNQPQHF. CDR3 sequence (DNA): TGTGCCAGCAGTTTAGCGGGACAGGGGAGTAGAAATCAGCCCCAGCATTTT.

The genes are TRBV7-8 and TRBJ1-2; D might be TRBD1 (5 bases). Germline CDR1 SGHVS, CDR2 FQNEAQ. CDR3 length: 14 residues. The V and J ends lost 1 base and 2 bases respectively, with 8 bases between them. CDR3 DNA: TGTGCCAGCAGCTTAGACAGGCAAAACTATGGCTACACCTTC. It encodes CASSLDRQNYGYTF.

This sequence joins TRBV27 and TRBJ2-1, with a tentative D call TRBD1 (6 bases). This CDR3 has 16 residues. V was shortened by 5 bases and J by 2 bases, with 16 bases between the two germline ends. In germline, CDR1 is MNHEY, CDR2 SMNVEV (reference sequence). CDR3 sequence: CASSPNTGSPYNEQFF. The CDR3 nucleotides are TGTGCCAGCAGTCCCAACACAGGGAGCCCCTACAATGAGCAGTTCTTC.

The chain links TRBV6-4 to TRBJ1-2; maybe TRBD1 (6 bases). CDR1 is MRHNA and CDR2 is SNTAGT in the germline V gene. V dropped 5 bases and J dropped 0 bases, with 19 bases sitting between them. This CDR3 is built from 17 residues. The CDR3 protein is CASSRDLRQVPNYGYTF. The CDR3 nucleotides read TGTGCCAGCAGTAGAGATCTAAGACAGGTTCCTAACTATGGCTACACCTTC.